These 23 T cell receptor beta chains were sequenced from one sample in a study of control samples from healthy donors and cancer patients. TCRdb keeps only in-frame clones here, not all; method: immunoSEQ multiplex PCR. The profile shows 150,000 to 200,000 clones, around 94% of them singletons. Specimen: blood. These receptor sequences come from a woman aged 18-29 years in good health.

DNA for the CDR3: TGTGCCAGCAGCTTCGGGGGGTACGAGCAGTACTTC. It translates to CASSFGGYEQYF. J is TRBJ2-7 and V is TRBV11-3; 7 bases are shared with TRBD2. This CDR3 is built from 12 residues. Germline CDR1 is SGHNT and CDR2 is YENEEA. J gave up 4 bases and V 3 bases, and 0 bases lay outside the gene matches.

The chain couples TRBV5-4 to TRBJ2-1; the D gene is possibly TRBD2 (6 bases). This CDR3 region has 11 residues. The V end lost 4 bases, the J end lost 9 bases, and 8 bases lay between the germline ends. Germline V lookup: CDR1 SGHNT, CDR2 YYREEE (reference sequence). The chain's CDR3 is CASSKAGEQFF. Written as DNA, the CDR3 is TGTGCCAGCAGCAAAGCGGGTGAGCAGTTCTTC. Based on the CDR3 plus reference TRBV5-4 and TRBJ2-1, the full variable domain is ETGVTQSPTHLIKTRGQQVTLRCSSQSGHNTVSWYQQALGQGPQFIFQYYREEENGRGNFPPRFSGLQFPNYSSELNVNALELDDSALYLCASSKAGEQFFGPGTRLTVL.

The chain employs TRBV19 and TRBJ1-5, with D possibly matching TRBD1 (6 bases). CDR1 LNHDA and CDR2 SQIVND come from the germline V gene (reference sequence). V lost 3 bases, J lost 0 bases, and 12 bases lay in between. CDR3 length: 16 residues. The CDR3, as DNA: TGTGCCAGTAGTATGGCAGGGGCCTATAGCAATCAGCCCCAGCATTTT. It is translated as CASSMAGAYSNQPQHF.

The chain uses TRBV27 and TRBJ1-1, with 10 nucleotides matching TRBD1. The V gene's germline CDR1 is MNHEY and CDR2 SMNVEV (reference sequence). This CDR3 has 13 residues. Trimming took 5 bases from V and 11 from J; bases not matched to a gene: 8. The CDR3 spells CASSPDRGQRAFF. Written as DNA, the CDR3 is TGTGCCAGCAGTCCCGACAGGGGGCAGAGGGCTTTCTTT.

V gene TRBV9 combines with J gene TRBJ2-7, with 11 bases aligning to TRBD1. The germline gives CDR1 SGDLS, CDR2 YYNGEE. This CDR3 has 16 residues. V gave up 0 bases and J gave up 4 bases; unmatched junction bases: 6. The CDR3 spells CASSVDPGTGGYEQYF. CDR3 nucleotides: TGTGCCAGCAGCGTAGATCCCGGGACAGGGGGTTACGAGCAGTACTTC. Using reference TRBV9 and TRBJ2-7 for the parts outside the CDR3, the full variable domain is DSGVTQTPKHLITATGQRVTLRCSPRSGDLSVYWYQQSLDQGLQFLIQYYNGEERAKGNILERFSAQQFPDLHSELNLSSLELGDSALYFCASSVDPGTGGYEQYFGPGTRLTVT.

The chain is built from TRBV28 and TRBJ1-1; D gene ambiguous. Trimming left V 5 bases short and J 9 bases short, with 16 bases between. CDR3 length: 13 amino acids. The germline gives CDR1 MDHEN, CDR2 SYDVKM. The CDR3 nucleotides read TGTGCCAGCAGTCCAGACGGCGCTCGTAAAGCTTTCTTT. Residues: CASSPDGARKAFF.

This rearrangement joins TRBV28 to TRBJ1-5, with a weak D call TRBD1 (6 bases). There are 15 residues in the CDR3. The ends were cut back, 9 bases at V and 5 bases at J, with 20 bases in the middle. Germline CDR1 MDHEN, CDR2 SYDVKM. The CDR3 bases are TGTGCCAGTCAAGGGGGGAATCGGGGGTATCAGCCCCAGCATTTT. Protein: CASQGGNRGYQPQHF.

The count of this clone is one. The V and J genes are TRBV28 and TRBJ2-7; D may match TRBD1 or TRBD2 (6 bases each). CDR1 and CDR2 from the germline V gene are MDHEN and SYDVKM. This CDR3 contains 15 residues. V was cut by 4 bases and J by 2 bases, with 15 bases left in between. CDR3 residues: CASSSGGGGPYEQYF. The DNA for the CDR3 is TGTGCCAGCAGTTCCGGGGGTGGGGGCCCCTACGAGCAGTACTTC.

V gene TRBV27 combines with J gene TRBJ1-4; 8 bases match TRBD1. The CDR3 consists of 16 residues. Losses at the gene ends were 6 bases for V and 3 bases for J; bases not matched to a gene: 9. Germline CDR1 is MNHEY and CDR2 is SMNVEV (reference sequence). This CDR3 reads CASSPGQGWPNEKLFF. The CDR3 bases are TGTGCCAGCAGCCCAGGACAGGGATGGCCTAATGAAAAACTGTTTTTT.

The rearrangement links TRBV28 to TRBJ1-3, with 10 bases fitting TRBD1. This CDR3 spans 15 amino acids. In germline, CDR1 is MDHEN, CDR2 SYDVKM. V was pared by 3 bases and J by 4 bases, with 3 bases of the junction left unmatched. The CDR3 reads CASSLGQGLGNTIYF. In DNA form, the CDR3 reads TGTGCCAGCAGTTTGGGACAGGGGCTCGGAAACACCATATATTTT. The whole variable domain, filled in from reference TRBV28 and TRBJ1-3, reads DVKVTQSSRYLVKRTGEKVFLECVQDMDHENMFWYRQDPGLGLRLIYFSYDVKMKEKGDIPEGYSVSREKKERFSLILESASTNQTSMYLCASSLGQGLGNTIYFGEGSWLTVV.

The genes are TRBV4-1 and TRBJ2-7; TRBD2 might be the D (6 bases). The V and J ends lost 3 bases and 2 bases respectively, with 14 bases between them. The germline V gene encodes CDR1 MGHRA and CDR2 YSYEKL. The CDR3 contains 15 residues. The CDR3: CASSQGTGLTYEQYF. The DNA of the CDR3 is TGCGCCAGCAGCCAGGGGACGGGACTTACCTACGAGCAGTACTTC.

This chain connects TRBV7-2 to TRBJ2-5; D possibly corresponds to TRBD1 (7 bases). The CDR3 length is 15 residues. V was cut by 3 bases and J by 5 bases, with 16 bases left in between. Germline lookup yields CDR1 SGHTA and CDR2 FQGNSA. The CDR3 sequence is CASSFETGRQETQYF. CDR3 nucleotides: TGTGCCAGCAGCTTCGAGACAGGGAGGCAGGAGACCCAGTACTTC.

This chain joins TRBV18 and TRBJ2-1; 10 bases match TRBD2. This CDR3 is 14 amino acids long. V gave up 2 bases and J gave up 10 bases; unmatched junction bases: 5. Germline V gene data show CDR1 as KGHSH and CDR2 as LQKENI. The chain's CDR3 is CASSPSSGGREQFF. CDR3 nucleotides: TGTGCCAGCTCACCATCTAGCGGGGGCAGGGAGCAGTTCTTC.

This chain links TRBV28 with TRBJ1-4; no firm D call. Trimming took 1 base from V and 8 from J, leaving 11 bases between them. Germline V gene sequence: CDR1 MDHEN, CDR2 SYDVKM. The CDR3 loop spans 14 amino acids. The CDR3 coding sequence is TGTGCCAGCAGTTTATTCCCATCTTCCGAAAAACTGTTTTTT. It yields the protein CASSLFPSSEKLFF.

The V gene is TRBV6-6, the J gene TRBJ2-5; D gene uncertain. The CDR3 is 14 residues long. The ends were cut back, 5 bases at V and 5 bases at J, with 15 bases in the middle. The V gene's germline CDR1 is MNHNY and CDR2 SVGAGI (reference sequence). CDR3 in DNA: TGTGCCAGCAGTAACCCGACTGTGATGGAGACCCAGTACTTC. Translated: CASSNPTVMETQYF.

This clone has only one observation. The chain uses TRBV6-5 and TRBJ2-3; 12 bases are a match to TRBD2. Germline-derived CDR1 and CDR2 are MNHEY and SVGAGI. This CDR3 is 13 amino acids long. Germline trimming cut 8 bases from V and 5 bases from J; bases unmatched to any gene: 2. CDR3 loop: CASLAGGGDTQYF. The CDR3 coding sequence is TGTGCCAGCCTAGCGGGGGGGGGAGATACGCAGTATTTT.

The V and J genes are TRBV6-5 and TRBJ2-1, with a weak D call TRBD1 (5 bases). The ends were cut back, 4 bases at V and 10 bases at J, with 8 bases in the middle. CDR1 MNHEY and CDR2 SVGAGI come from the germline V gene. CDR3 length: 11 amino acids. CDR3 in DNA: TGTGCCAGCAGTTCCCCAGGGGAGCAGTTCTTC. Its translation: CASSSPGEQFF.

V and J are TRBV10-3 and TRBJ2-5; 10 nucleotides match TRBD1. This CDR3 region has 14 residues. Germline CDR1 is ENHRY and CDR2 is SYGVKD. Germline trimming cut 6 bases from V and 3 bases from J; bases unmatched to any gene: 4. Written as DNA, the CDR3 is TGTGCCATCAGACCCGGGACAGGGGAAGAGACCCAGTACTTC. It is translated as CAIRPGTGEETQYF.

The sample holds one count of this clone. This chain joins TRBV15 and TRBJ2-2, with a weak D call TRBD2 (5 bases). Germline V CDR1 and CDR2: LNHNV, YYDKDF (reference sequence). Trimming removed 0 bases at V and 2 bases at J, with 16 bases between. The CDR3 contains 18 residues. The CDR3 spells CATSRDNFPGSNTGELFF. The CDR3 DNA is TGTGCCACCAGCAGAGATAATTTTCCGGGATCAAACACCGGGGAGCTGTTTTTT.

CDR3 nucleotides: TGTGCCAGCAGCCGGGACAGGGTAAACACCGGGGAGCTGTTTTTT. It specifies CASSRDRVNTGELFF. V usage is TRBV7-9 and J usage is TRBJ2-2; 9 nucleotides agree with TRBD1. CDR3 length: 15 residues. The germline V gene has CDR1 SEHNR and CDR2 FQNEAQ (reference sequence). V trimming: 5 bases; J trimming: 2 bases; junction bases outside the gene matches: 3.

The CDR3 is CASSLGILGDGGSDTQYF. CDR3 DNA: TGTGCCAGCAGCTTAGGGATCTTGGGGGACGGGGGATCAGATACGCAGTATTTT. The gene calls are TRBV7-2 and TRBJ2-3, with D perhaps matching TRBD2 (6 bases). Between the trimmed V and J ends, which lost 1 base and 4 bases, there was a span of 21 bases. The CDR3 sequence is 18 residues long. Germline CDR1 is SGHTA and CDR2 is FQGNSA.

V and J are TRBV7-9 and TRBJ2-1; the D gene is possibly TRBD2 (6 bases). In germline, CDR1 is SEHNR, CDR2 FQNEAQ (reference sequence). Trimming took 4 bases from V and 6 from J, leaving 19 bases between them. This CDR3 has 16 amino acids. CDR3 region: CASSSTTGLRINEQFF. The CDR3 DNA is TGTGCCAGCAGCTCGACTACGGGACTGAGAATCAATGAGCAGTTCTTC. The full variable domain, its missing parts supplied by reference TRBV7-9 and TRBJ2-1, is DTGVSQNPRHKITKRGQNVTFRCDPISEHNRLYWYRQTLGQGPEFLTYFQNEAQLEKSRLLSDRFSAERPKGSFSTLEIQRTEQGDSAMYLCASSSTTGLRINEQFFGPGTRLTVL.

This CDR3 reads CASSFRWLVRPLHF. The CDR3 nucleotides are TGTGCCAGCAGTTTTAGGTGGCTAGTGCGACCCCTCCACTTT. The chain is built from TRBV28 and TRBJ1-6, with no clear D. Germline loops: CDR1 MDHEN, CDR2 SYDVKM. Trimming removed 3 bases from V and 12 bases from J, with 15 bases in between. The CDR3 runs to 14 residues.